The clone carrying this TCR beta chain was recorded a few times. The data originate from a study of T cell responses to AZD1222 COVID-19 vaccine. Background on the study: The analysis combined second doses at about 4 or about 12 weeks.

Assay: immunoSEQ multiplex PCR; the TCRdb copy retains only in-frame clones and omits some. The sample holds 150,000 to 180,000 clones, around 89% seen once. Germline V gene data show CDR1 as LNHDA and CDR2 as SQIVND (reference sequence). V gave up 2 bases and J gave up 7 bases; unmatched junction bases: 7. The CDR3 has 14 residues. This clonotype was sampled from an adult in good health. The gene calls are TRBV19 and TRBJ1-2, with TRBD1 matching 7 bases. The specimen comprised peripheral blood, sampled on day 0 of AZD1222 vaccination. This CDR3 reads CASSIMEGASGYTF. CDR3 nucleotide sequence: TGTGCCAGTAGTATAATGGAGGGGGCGAGTGGCTACACCTTC.